Detailed here is one TCR beta chain. Its antigen is not identified. For the second PCR, which ran for 7 to 11 cycles, a sample-barcoded 5' primer and a J-beta primer mix were used. TCRdb independently ran MiXCR on the 5' RACE reads; one entry per CDR3 protein. Among some 1.1 million distinct CDR3 sequences listed, 35% to 45% were seen once. The data derive from a study of blood T cells in healthy people across ages. Trimming took 7 bases from V and 6 from J, leaving 12 bases between them. CDR3 length equals 13 residues. Study findings and constraints: The study found more naive CD4+ cells and higher diversity in long-lived than aged donors. Changes seen in expanded clonotypes were possibly confounded by donor CMV status left unknown.

V is TRBV12-3 or TRBV12-4 and J is TRBJ2-2, with D tentatively TRBD1 (6 bases). This sequence originates from a man younger than 35 in good health. Sequenced: blood. The CDR3 DNA sequence: TGTGCCAGCAACATTAACAGGGCCGGGGAGCTGTTTTTT. It encodes CASNINRAGELFF.